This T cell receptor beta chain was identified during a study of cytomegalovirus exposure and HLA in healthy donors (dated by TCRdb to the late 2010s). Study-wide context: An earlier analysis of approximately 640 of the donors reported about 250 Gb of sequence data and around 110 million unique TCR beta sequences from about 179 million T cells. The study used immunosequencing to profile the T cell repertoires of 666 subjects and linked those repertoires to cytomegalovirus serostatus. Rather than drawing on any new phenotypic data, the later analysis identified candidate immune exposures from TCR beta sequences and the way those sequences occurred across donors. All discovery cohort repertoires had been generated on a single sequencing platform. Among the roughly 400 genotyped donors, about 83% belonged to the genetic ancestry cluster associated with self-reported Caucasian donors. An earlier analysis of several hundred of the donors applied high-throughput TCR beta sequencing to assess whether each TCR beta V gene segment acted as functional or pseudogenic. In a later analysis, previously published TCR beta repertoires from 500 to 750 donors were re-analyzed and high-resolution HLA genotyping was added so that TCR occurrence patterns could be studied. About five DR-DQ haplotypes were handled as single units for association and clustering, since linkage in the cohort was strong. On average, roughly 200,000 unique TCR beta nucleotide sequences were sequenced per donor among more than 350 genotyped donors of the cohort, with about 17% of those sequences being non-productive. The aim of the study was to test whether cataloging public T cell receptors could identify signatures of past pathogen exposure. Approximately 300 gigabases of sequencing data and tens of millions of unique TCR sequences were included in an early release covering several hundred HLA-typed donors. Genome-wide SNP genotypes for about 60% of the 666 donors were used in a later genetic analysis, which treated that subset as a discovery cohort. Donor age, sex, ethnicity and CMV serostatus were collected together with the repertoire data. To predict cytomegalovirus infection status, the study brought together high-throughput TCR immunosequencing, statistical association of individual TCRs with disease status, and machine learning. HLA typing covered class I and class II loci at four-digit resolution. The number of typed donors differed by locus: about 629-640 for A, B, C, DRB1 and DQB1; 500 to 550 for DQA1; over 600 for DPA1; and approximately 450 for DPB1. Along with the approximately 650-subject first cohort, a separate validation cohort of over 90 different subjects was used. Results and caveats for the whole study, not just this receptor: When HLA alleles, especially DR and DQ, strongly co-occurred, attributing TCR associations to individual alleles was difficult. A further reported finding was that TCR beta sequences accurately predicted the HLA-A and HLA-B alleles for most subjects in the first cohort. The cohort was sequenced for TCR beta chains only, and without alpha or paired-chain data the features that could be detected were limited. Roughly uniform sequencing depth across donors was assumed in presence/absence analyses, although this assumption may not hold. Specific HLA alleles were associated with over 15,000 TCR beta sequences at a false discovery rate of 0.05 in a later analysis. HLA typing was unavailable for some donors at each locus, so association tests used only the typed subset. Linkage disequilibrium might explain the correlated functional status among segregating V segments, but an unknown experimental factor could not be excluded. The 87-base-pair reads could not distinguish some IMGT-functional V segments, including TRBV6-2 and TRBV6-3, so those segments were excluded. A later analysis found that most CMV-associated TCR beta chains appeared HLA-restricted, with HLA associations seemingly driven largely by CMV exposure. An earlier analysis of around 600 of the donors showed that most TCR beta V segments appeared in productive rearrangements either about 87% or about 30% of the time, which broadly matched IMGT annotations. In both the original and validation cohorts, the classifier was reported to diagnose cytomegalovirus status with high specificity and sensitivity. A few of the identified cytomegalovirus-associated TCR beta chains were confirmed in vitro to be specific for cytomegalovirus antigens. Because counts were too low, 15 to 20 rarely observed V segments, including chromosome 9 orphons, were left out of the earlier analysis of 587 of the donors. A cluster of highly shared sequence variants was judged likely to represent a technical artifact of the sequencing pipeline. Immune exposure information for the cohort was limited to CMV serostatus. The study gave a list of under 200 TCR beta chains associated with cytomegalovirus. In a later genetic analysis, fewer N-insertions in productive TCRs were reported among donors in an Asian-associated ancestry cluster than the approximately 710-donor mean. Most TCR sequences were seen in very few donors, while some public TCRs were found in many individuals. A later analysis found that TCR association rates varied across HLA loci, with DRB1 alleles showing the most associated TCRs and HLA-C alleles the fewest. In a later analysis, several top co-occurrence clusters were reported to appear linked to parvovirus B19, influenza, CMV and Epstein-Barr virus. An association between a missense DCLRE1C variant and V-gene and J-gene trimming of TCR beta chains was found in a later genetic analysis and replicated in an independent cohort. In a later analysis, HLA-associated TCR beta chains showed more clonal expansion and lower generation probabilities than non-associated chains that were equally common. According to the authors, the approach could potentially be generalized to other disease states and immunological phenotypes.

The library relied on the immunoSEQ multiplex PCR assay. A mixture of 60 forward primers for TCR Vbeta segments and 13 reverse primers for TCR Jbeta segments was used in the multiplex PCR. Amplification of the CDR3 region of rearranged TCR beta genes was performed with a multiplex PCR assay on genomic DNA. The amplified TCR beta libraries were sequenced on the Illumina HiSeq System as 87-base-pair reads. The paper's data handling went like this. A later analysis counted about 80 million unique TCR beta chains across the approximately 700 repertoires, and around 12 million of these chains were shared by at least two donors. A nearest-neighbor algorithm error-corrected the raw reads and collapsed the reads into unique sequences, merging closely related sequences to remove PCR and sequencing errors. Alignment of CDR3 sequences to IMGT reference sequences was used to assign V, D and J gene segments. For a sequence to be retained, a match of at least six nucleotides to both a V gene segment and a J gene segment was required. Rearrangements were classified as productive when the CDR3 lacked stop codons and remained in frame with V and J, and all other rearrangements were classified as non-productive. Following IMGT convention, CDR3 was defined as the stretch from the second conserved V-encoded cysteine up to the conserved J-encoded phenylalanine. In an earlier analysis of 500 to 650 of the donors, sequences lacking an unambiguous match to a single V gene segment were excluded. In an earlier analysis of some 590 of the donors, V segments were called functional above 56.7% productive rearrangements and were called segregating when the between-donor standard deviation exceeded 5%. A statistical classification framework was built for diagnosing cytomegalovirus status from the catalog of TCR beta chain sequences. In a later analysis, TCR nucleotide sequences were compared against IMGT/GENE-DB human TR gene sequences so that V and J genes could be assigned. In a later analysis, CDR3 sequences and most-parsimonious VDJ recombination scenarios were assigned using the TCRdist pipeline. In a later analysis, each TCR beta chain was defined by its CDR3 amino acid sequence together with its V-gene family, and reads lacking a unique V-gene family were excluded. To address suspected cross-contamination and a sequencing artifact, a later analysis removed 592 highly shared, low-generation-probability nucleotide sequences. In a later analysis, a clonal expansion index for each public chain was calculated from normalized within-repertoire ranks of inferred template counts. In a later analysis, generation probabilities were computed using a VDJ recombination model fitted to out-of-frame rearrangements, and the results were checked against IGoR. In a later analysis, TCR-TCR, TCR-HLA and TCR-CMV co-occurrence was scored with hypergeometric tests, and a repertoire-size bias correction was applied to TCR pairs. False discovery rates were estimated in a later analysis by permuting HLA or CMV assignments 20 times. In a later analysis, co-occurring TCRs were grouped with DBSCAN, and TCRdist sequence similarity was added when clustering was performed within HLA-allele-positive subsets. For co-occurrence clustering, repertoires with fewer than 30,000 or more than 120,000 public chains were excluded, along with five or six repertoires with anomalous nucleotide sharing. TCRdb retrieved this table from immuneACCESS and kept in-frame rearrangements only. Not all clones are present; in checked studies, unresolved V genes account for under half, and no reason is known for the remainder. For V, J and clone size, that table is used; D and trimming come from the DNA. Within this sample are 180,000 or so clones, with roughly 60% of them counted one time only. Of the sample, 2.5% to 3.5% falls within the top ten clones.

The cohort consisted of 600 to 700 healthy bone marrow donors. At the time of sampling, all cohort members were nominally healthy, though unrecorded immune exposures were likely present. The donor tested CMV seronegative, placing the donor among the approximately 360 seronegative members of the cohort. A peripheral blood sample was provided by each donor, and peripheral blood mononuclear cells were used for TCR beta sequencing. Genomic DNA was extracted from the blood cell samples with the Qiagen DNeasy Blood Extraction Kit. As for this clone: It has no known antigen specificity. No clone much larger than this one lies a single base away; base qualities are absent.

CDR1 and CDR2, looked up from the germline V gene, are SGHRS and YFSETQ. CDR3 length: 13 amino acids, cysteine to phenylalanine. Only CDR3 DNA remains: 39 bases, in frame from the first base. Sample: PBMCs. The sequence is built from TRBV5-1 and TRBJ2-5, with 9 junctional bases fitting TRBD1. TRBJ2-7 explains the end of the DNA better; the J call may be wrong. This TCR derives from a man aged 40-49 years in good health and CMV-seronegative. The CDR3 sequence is CASSWWTGDEQYF. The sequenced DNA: TGCGCCAGCAGCTGGTGGACAGGGGACGAGCAGTACTTC.